The clone carrying this T cell receptor (beta chain) has a count of ten or more. For TCRbeta, the library was prepared with unique molecular identifiers. One entry per CDR3 protein, called by TCRdb with MiXCR from the PCR reads. The sample has about 640,000 distinct CDR3 sequences; 15% to 20% are singletons. This sample was included in a study of T-cell reconstitution after alpha-beta-depleted transplantation in children. V was pared by 5 bases and J by 3 bases, with 17 bases between. CDR3 length: 14 amino acids. Germline lookup yields CDR1 DFQATT and CDR2 SNEGSKA (reference sequence). This material consisted of PBMCs from the stem cell graft donor, taken from the stem cell graft. The chain has TRBV20-1 and TRBJ2-7; D may be TRBD1 (6 bases). This receptor was obtained from a human donor who donated a stem cell graft to a child with acute myeloid leukemia. The CDR3 loop reads CSAASSRGVYEQYF. CDR3 DNA: TGCAGTGCTGCTTCAAGCAGGGGAGTCTACGAGCAGTACTTC.